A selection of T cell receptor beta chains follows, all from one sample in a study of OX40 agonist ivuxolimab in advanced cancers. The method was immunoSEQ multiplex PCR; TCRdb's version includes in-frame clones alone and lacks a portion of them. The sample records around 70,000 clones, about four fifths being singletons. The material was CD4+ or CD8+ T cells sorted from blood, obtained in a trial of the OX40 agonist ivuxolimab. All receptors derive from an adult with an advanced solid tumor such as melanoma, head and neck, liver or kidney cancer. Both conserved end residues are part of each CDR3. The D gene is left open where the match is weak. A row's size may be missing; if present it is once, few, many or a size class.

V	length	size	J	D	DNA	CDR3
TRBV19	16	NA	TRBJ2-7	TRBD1	TGTGCCAGTAGTCCCCTACGGACAGGCGACTCCTACGAGCAGTACTTC	CASSPLRTGDSYEQYF
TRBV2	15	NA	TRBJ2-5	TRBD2	TGTGCCAGCAGTGCGACGGGAGGGCCTCAAGAGACCCAGTACTTC	CASSATGGPQETQYF
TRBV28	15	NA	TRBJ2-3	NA	TGTGCCAGCAGTCTAAATCCGGGTCTCACAGATACGCAGTATTTT	CASSLNPGLTDTQYF
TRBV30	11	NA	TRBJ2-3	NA	TGTGCCTGGAGTGTAGGGTTTACGCAGTATTTT	CAWSVGFTQYF
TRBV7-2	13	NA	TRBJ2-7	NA	TGTGCCAGCAGCGAACGGTTACCCTACGAGCAGTACTTC	CASSERLPYEQYF
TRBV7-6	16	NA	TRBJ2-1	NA	TGTGCCAGCAGCTTAGCGGAGCTAGTTGGAGGTACGGAGCAGTTCTTC	CASSLAELVGGTEQFF
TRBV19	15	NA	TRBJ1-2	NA	TGTGCCAGTAGTATTTCTTTTCAGGGATTGGATGGCTACACCTTC	CASSISFQGLDGYTF
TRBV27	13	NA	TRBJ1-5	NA	TGTGCCAGCAGTATGCAGGGTAATCAGCCCCAGCATTTT	CASSMQGNQPQHF
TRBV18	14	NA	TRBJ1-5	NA	TGTGCCAGCTCAACCCTCGGGCACAATCAGCCCCAGCATTTT	CASSTLGHNQPQHF
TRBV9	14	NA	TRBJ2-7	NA	TGTGCCAGCAGCGTAACGTCCCTTTCCTACGAGCAGTACTTC	CASSVTSLSYEQYF
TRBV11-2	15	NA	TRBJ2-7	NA	TGTGCCAGCAGCCTACGGGTAGCGGTCTTGGGGGAGCAGTACTTC	CASSLRVAVLGEQYF
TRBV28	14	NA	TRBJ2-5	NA	TGTGCCAGCAGTTTATCAGGGTTCCAAGAGACCCAGTACTTC	CASSLSGFQETQYF
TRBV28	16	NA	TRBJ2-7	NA	TGTGCCAGCAGAACCGCTGTCGTGGGGGGCCCTTACGAGCAGTACTTC	CASRTAVVGGPYEQYF
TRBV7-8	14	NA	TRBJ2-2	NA	TGTGCCAGCAGCTTTCCACAGGGAAGCGGGGAGCTGTTTTTT	CASSFPQGSGELFF
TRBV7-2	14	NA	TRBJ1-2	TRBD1	TGTGCCAGCAGCTTCGGGACAGGGATCTATGGCTACACCTTC	CASSFGTGIYGYTF
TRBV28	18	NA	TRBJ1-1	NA	TGTGCCAGCAGCTCTTTTAACCGGGTCCTGGGCCTTTACACTGAAGCTTTCTTT	CASSSFNRVLGLYTEAFF
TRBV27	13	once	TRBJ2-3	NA	TGTGCCAGCAACCGGCGTTTTGGAGATACGCAGTATTTT	CASNRRFGDTQYF
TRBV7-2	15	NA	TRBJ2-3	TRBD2	TGTGCCAGCGGGAGGACTAGCGTTTCCACAGATACGCAGTATTTT	CASGRTSVSTDTQYF
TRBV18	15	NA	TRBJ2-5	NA	TGTGCCAGCTCACCACCCTCCGCAAACCAAGAGACCCAGTACTTC	CASSPPSANQETQYF
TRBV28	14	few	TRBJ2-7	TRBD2	TGTGCCAGCAGCCTGACTAGCGGGGCCAACGAGCAGTACTTC	CASSLTSGANEQYF
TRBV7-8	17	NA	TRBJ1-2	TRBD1	TGTGCCAGCAGCTTATTCGGTACAGGGGGCATTGGGTATGGCTACACCTTC	CASSLFGTGGIGYGYTF
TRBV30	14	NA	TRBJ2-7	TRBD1	TGTGCCTGGAGTGAGGGGGACAGTAGCTACGAGCAGTACTTC	CAWSEGDSSYEQYF
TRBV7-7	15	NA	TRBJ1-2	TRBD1	TGTGCCAGCAGCCCCGACCTTAGGGGGCCGGGTGGCTACACCTTC	CASSPDLRGPGGYTF
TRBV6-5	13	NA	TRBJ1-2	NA	TGTGCCAGCAGTGTTGGAGGGTCCTATGGCTACACCTTC	CASSVGGSYGYTF
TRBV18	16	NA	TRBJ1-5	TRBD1	TGTGCCAGCTCACCCACCAGGGGGGATAGCAATCAGCCCCAGCATTTT	CASSPTRGDSNQPQHF
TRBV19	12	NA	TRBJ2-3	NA	TGTGCCAGTAGTGGGGGGAGTGGTACGCAGTATTTT	CASSGGSGTQYF